Listed below are T cell receptor beta chains from one sample, sequenced in a study of CD8+ T cells in alopecia areata. The assay was immunoSEQ multiplex PCR, and TCRdb's table has in-frame clones only and misses some. There are hundreds of thousands of clones in the sample; nearly 60% occur only once, and approximately 1.7% lies in the top ten. This specimen consisted of CD4+ T cells sorted from blood, obtained at week 24, from a patient treated with tofacitinib. These receptors were taken from a human donor with alopecia areata. The CDR3 runs from the conserved cysteine through the conserved F or W. D genes are given only for firm matches. Some rows have no size entry. The others give once, few or many, or a class for an expanded clone.

length	J	V	size	D	CDR3	DNA
13	TRBJ2-7	TRBV7-9	.	.	CASSLVPAYEQYF	TGTGCCAGCAGCTTAGTACCAGCCTACGAGCAGTACTTC
13	TRBJ1-2	TRBV7-6	.	.	CASSFSGAYGYTF	TGTGCCAGCAGCTTCTCCGGCGCCTATGGCTACACCTTC
18	TRBJ2-5	TRBV13	once	TRBD2	CASSLRRGLAGIQETQYF	TGTGCCAGCAGCTTACGCAGGGGACTAGCGGGGATCCAAGAGACCCAGTACTTC
13	TRBJ2-1	TRBV5-6	.	.	CASSPRAGDEQFF	TGTGCCAGCAGCCCCCGCGCAGGGGATGAGCAGTTCTTC
14	TRBJ2-7	TRBV5-6	.	.	CASSQTGRGYEQYF	TGTGCCAGCAGCCAGACGGGGCGGGGATACGAGCAGTACTTC
13	TRBJ1-3	TRBV19	few	.	CASRANSGNTIYF	TGTGCCAGTAGGGCCAACTCTGGAAACACCATATATTTT
13	TRBJ2-3	TRBV5-6	.	.	CASSLTTTDTQYF	TGTGCCAGCAGCCTAACTACAACAGATACGCAGTATTTT
15	TRBJ1-1	TRBV5-1	once	.	CASRRTGQLNTEAFF	TGCGCCAGCAGGCGGACGGGACAACTGAACACTGAAGCTTTCTTT
14	TRBJ2-2	TRBV28	few	.	CASSYLRVTGELFF	TGTGCCAGCAGTTATCTCAGGGTTACCGGGGAGCTGTTTTTT
15	TRBJ1-4	TRBV28	.	.	CASSLSRQGSEKLFF	TGTGCCAGCAGTTTATCCCGCCAGGGATCGGAAAAACTGTTTTTT
11	TRBJ1-1	TRBV30	.	.	CAWSDLRAAFF	TGTGCCTGGAGTGATTTGCGGGCAGCTTTCTTT
14	TRBJ1-5	TRBV25-1	once	TRBD1	CASSGRGLYQPQHF	TGTGCCAGCAGTGGAAGGGGGCTTTATCAGCCCCAGCATTTT
12	TRBJ2-2	TRBV30	.	.	CAWTENTGELFF	TGTGCCTGGACTGAGAACACCGGGGAGCTGTTTTTT
15	TRBJ2-5	TRBV5-1	few	TRBD1	CASSQGQGYQETQYF	TGCGCCAGCAGCCAAGGACAGGGGTACCAAGAGACCCAGTACTTC
15	TRBJ2-7	TRBV6-5	.	TRBD2	CASSPPGLAGQKQYF	TGTGCCAGCAGTCCCCCCGGACTAGCGGGTCAGAAGCAGTACTTC
15	TRBJ2-1	TRBV7-2	.	TRBD2	CASSQRGVSYNEQFF	TGTGCCAGCAGTCAACGGGGGGTATCCTACAATGAGCAGTTCTTC
16	TRBJ2-7	TRBV18	.	.	CASSLSILRAGYEQYF	TGTGCCAGCTCACTCTCAATACTCAGGGCGGGCTACGAGCAGTACTTC
13	TRBJ2-3	TRBV10-3	few	TRBD2	CAISAGGPDTQYF	TGTGCCATCAGCGCGGGGGGGCCAGATACGCAGTATTTT
16	TRBJ2-3	TRBV4-2	.	.	CASSAGSMGATDTQYF	TGTGCCAGCAGCGCAGGCTCTATGGGGGCCACAGATACGCAGTATTTT
18	TRBJ2-1	TRBV4-1	.	TRBD1	CASSQDPRQGIVRWEQFF	TGCGCCAGCAGCCAAGATCCCAGACAGGGGATCGTTAGATGGGAGCAGTTCTTC
14	TRBJ1-6	TRBV4-1	.	.	CASSQDRANSPLHF	TGCGCCAGCAGCCAAGACAGGGCGAATTCACCCCTCCACTTT
15	TRBJ1-1	TRBV30	.	.	CAWSANLWGNTEAFF	TGTGCCTGGAGTGCGAACCTATGGGGAAACACTGAAGCTTTCTTT
16	TRBJ2-1	TRBV7-2	.	TRBD2	CASSLVSTSGANEQFF	TGTGCCAGCAGCTTAGTTTCGACTAGCGGAGCAAATGAGCAGTTCTTC
13	TRBJ2-7	TRBV30	.	.	CAWSARQGYEQYF	TGTGCCTGGAGTGCACGTCAGGGCTACGAGCAGTACTTC
13	TRBJ1-1	TRBV11-3	.	.	CASGRGSGQEAFF	TGTGCCTCAGGTAGAGGGTCGGGGCAGGAGGCTTTCTTT
11	TRBJ2-1	TRBV7-9	.	.	CASSRYNEQFF	TGTGCCAGCAGCCGGTACAATGAGCAGTTCTTC
13	TRBJ2-5	TRBV4-1	.	.	CASSREKGETQYF	TGCGCCAGCAGCCGCGAGAAGGGAGAGACCCAGTACTTC
14	TRBJ2-1	TRBV29-1	.	.	CSVLRDPVYNEQFF	TGCAGCGTTCTCAGGGACCCCGTTTACAATGAGCAGTTCTTC
13	TRBJ2-5	TRBV7-9	few	.	CASSLAGSETQYF	TGTGCCAGCAGCTTAGCGGGATCAGAGACCCAGTACTTC
14	TRBJ1-5	TRBV28	.	TRBD1	CASSAGGRDQPQHF	TGTGCCAGCAGTGCAGGGGGCAGGGATCAGCCCCAGCATTTT
14	TRBJ2-7	TRBV4-2	few	TRBD2	CASSQERGSYEQYF	TGTGCCAGCAGCCAGGAGCGGGGGTCCTACGAGCAGTACTTC
16	TRBJ1-1	TRBV7-2	few	.	CASSLDWRSGNTEAFF	TGTGCCAGCAGCTTAGACTGGAGATCAGGAAATACTGAAGCTTTCTTT
14	TRBJ1-1	TRBV7-2	few	.	CASSLPKLNTEAFF	TGTGCCAGCAGCTTACCTAAACTGAACACTGAAGCTTTCTTT
14	TRBJ2-3	TRBV6-1	.	TRBD1	CASSPDRVTWTQYF	TGTGCCAGCAGTCCTGACAGGGTGACTTGGACGCAGTATTTT
13	TRBJ2-7	TRBV7-9	.	.	CASSLAGAYEQYF	TGTGCCAGCAGCTTGGCAGGAGCCTACGAGCAGTACTTC
13	TRBJ2-7	TRBV30	.	.	CAWSAEFSYEQYF	TGTGCCTGGAGTGCTGAGTTCTCCTACGAGCAGTACTTC
15	TRBJ2-2	TRBV6-5	.	.	CASSLGLPGTGELFF	TGTGCCAGCAGTTTGGGACTCCCGGGCACCGGGGAGCTGTTTTTT
12	TRBJ1-2	TRBV19	.	.	CASSRRNYGYTF	TGTGCCAGTAGTCGCAGGAACTATGGCTACACCTTC
16	TRBJ2-3	TRBV2	.	.	CASIETAPLPQDTQYF	TGTGCCAGCATTGAGACGGCTCCGCTCCCCCAAGATACGCAGTATTTT
15	TRBJ1-5	TRBV7-9	.	.	CASSLDGNSNQPQHF	TGTGCCAGCAGCTTAGACGGAAATAGCAATCAGCCCCAGCATTTT
15	TRBJ2-2	TRBV7-7	.	TRBD1	CASSSGQGGTGELFF	TGTGCTAGCAGCTCGGGACAGGGAGGCACCGGGGAGCTGTTTTTT
11	TRBJ2-1	TRBV30	.	.	CAWSVANEQFF	TGTGCCTGGAGTGTAGCCAATGAGCAGTTCTTC
16	TRBJ2-5	TRBV5-4	few	.	CASSVRGSVTQETQYF	TGTGCCAGCAGCGTGCGAGGGTCGGTAACCCAAGAGACCCAGTACTTC
15	TRBJ2-1	TRBV11-2	few	.	CASSIRLASYNEQFF	TGTGCCAGCAGCATAAGGCTAGCCTCCTACAATGAGCAGTTCTTC
14	TRBJ2-5	TRBV10-2	.	.	CASSGARAWETQYF	TGCGCCAGCAGTGGGGCAAGAGCCTGGGAGACCCAGTACTTC
15	TRBJ1-6	TRBV25-1	.	TRBD1	CASSEHRDSNSPLHF	TGTGCCAGCAGTGAACACCGGGACAGTAATTCACCCCTCCACTTT
15	TRBJ2-5	TRBV5-4	.	TRBD1	CASRSRPGGQETQYF	TGTGCCAGCAGGTCGAGACCAGGGGGCCAAGAGACCCAGTACTTC
16	TRBJ1-6	TRBV4-1	.	TRBD1	CASSQDQGAGNSPLHF	TGCGCCAGCAGCCAAGATCAGGGGGCGGGAAATTCACCCCTCCACTTT
14	TRBJ1-4	TRBV11-2	few	.	CASSFRGSNEKLFF	TGTGCCAGCAGCTTTCGGGGGTCTAATGAAAAACTGTTTTTT
14	TRBJ2-1	TRBV7-2	.	.	CASSLTRAYNEQFF	TGTGCCAGCAGCTTAACCCGCGCCTACAATGAGCAGTTCTTC
13	TRBJ1-6	TRBV18	many	.	CASSPKKDSPLHF	TGTGCCAGCTCACCGAAGAAAGATTCACCCCTCCACTTT
11	TRBJ1-1	TRBV7-2	few	.	CASSSDSPAFF	TGTGCCAGCAGCTCGGACTCGCCGGCTTTCTTT
15	TRBJ2-2	TRBV29-1	.	.	CSVLLRGRNTGELFF	TGCAGCGTACTTTTGCGGGGAAGAAACACCGGGGAGCTGTTTTTT
13	TRBJ1-3	TRBV7-9	.	.	CASSTPTGNTIYF	TGTGCCAGCAGCACCCCAACCGGAAACACCATATATTTT